The entry that follows covers one TCR beta chain sequence. Its antigen is still unknown. Nothing much larger sits one base from this clone, and base qualities are not available. The immunoSEQ Assay, a bias-controlled multiplex PCR, was used to amplify TCRbeta CDR3 regions from genomic DNA. In the original analysis: The number of nucleated cells in each sample was estimated from the amplification of reference gene primers within the assay. To quantify the absolute abundance of each unique TCRbeta CDR3 rearrangement, sequence reads were collapsed and filtered. Productive Simpson clonality was computed per sample as the square root of Simpson's diversity index over productive rearrangements. The immuneACCESS repertoire file appears here via TCRdb, limited to in-frame rearrangements. These files lack a portion of the clones; in checked studies, under half of the deficit traces to unresolved V genes, and the cause of the others is not known. V, J and clone size derive from that table, while D and trimming were established from the DNA sequence. For this sample the table gives some 130,000 clones, of which roughly 83% were detected only once. Under 5.5% of the sample rests with the top ten.

These data come from a study of blood T cell repertoires in COVID-19 (dated by TCRdb to the early 2020s). Looking at the study overall: The collaborator samples originated in the United States, Italy and Spain and spanned the acute and convalescent phases of COVID-19. The prospective study material was composed of cDNA or gDNA derived from T cells, B-cell-depleted T cells, or PBMCs. A de-identified subject ID, COVID-19 status, age in years and sex were almost always included in the sample metadata. The samples were drawn from two sources: the first 160 participants of the ongoing ImmuneRACE study, and 1,000 to 1,500 subjects contributed by 6 global collaborators. Where available, HLA class I and class II types were taken from metadata supplied by the sample provider and were not determined by assay-based typing. The repertoires were released in a freely available public database meant as a resource for research on the immune response to SARS-CoV-2. The dataset comprised deeply sampled blood TCRbeta repertoires from subjects exposed to, actively infected with, or recovered from COVID-19.

At the junction V is shortened by 3 bases and J by 4 bases; bases outside the gene matches: 8. The CDR3 goes from the cysteine to the phenylalanine over 15 residues. The sequence is cut down to CDR3 DNA, 45 bases in frame from base 1. The CDR1 and CDR2 encoded by the germline V gene are MDHEN and SYDVKM. Overall study outcomes, separate from this receptor: Clinical and demographic metadata were provided uncurated, with the amount varying by source and participant.

Enrolling through a virtual design, the prospective study's participants ranged in age from roughly 18 to 89 years and lived across roughly 23 United States geographic areas. In the prospective study, cohorts were assigned on the basis of participant-reported clinical history obtained from a screening survey and a study questionnaire. Mobile phlebotomists in the prospective study collected whole blood, serum and a nasopharyngeal or oropharyngeal swab from every participant. Over a 2-month period, participants in the prospective study had the option of providing additional blood draws and questionnaires. Blood samples from the prospective study were shipped frozen or at room temperature prior to DNA extraction.

The chain joins TRBV28 to TRBJ1-1; 7 middle bases align to TRBD1. Source material: PBMCs or T cells enriched from blood (not recorded which). The clonotype originates from a man aged 35-49 years with acute COVID-19. The nucleotide sequence is given as TGTGCCAGCAGTTTTGCAGGGGGGTTCTCCACTGAAGCTTTCTTT. Its translation is CASSFAGGFSTEAFF.